The 26 T cell receptor beta chains reported below all come from one sample, sequenced in a study of beta chain features in type 1 diabetes. Findings of the study overall: Shortening that was moderate but significant affected the TCRB CDR3s of Type 1 diabetes patients in all four CD4+ subsets.

The whole isolated RNA underwent reverse transcription, so sequencing captured expressed TCRB transcripts. Data came from immunoSEQ multiplex PCR; TCRdb stores just in-frame clones and leaves some out. The table lists approximately 17,000 clones, under 80% of them singletons, with approximately 0.8% in the top ten. For these TCRs, the target antigens are not known. The specimen was stem cell memory CD4+ T cells from blood. These receptors all come from a man aged 30 to 39 with type 1 diabetes.

The chain combines TRBV18 with TRBJ1-6, with 9 bases matching TRBD1. From germline, CDR1 is KGHSH and CDR2 LQKENI. V lost 0 bases and J lost 7; bases outside the gene matches: 1. This CDR3 is 15 amino acids long. CDR3 protein: CASSPPGTGNSPLHF. The CDR3 DNA is TGTGCCAGCTCACCACCGGGGACAGGGAATTCACCCCTCCACTTT.

V and J are TRBV28 and TRBJ1-4, with D possibly matching TRBD1 (6 bases). The CDR3 is 19 amino acids. Trimming removed 6 bases from V and 0 bases from J, with 23 bases in between. Germline CDR1 is MDHEN and CDR2 is SYDVKM. The CDR3 DNA reads TGTGCCAGCAGCGGGACGGGGGGCGCGAGTATAGCAACTAATGAAAAACTGTTTTTT. Translating gives CASSGTGGASIATNEKLFF.

This chain connects TRBV2 to TRBJ1-1; D is ambiguous. The CDR3 spans 14 residues. V was pared by 2 bases and J by 2 bases, with 9 bases between. CDR1 and CDR2 from the germline V gene are SNHLY and FYNNEI. This CDR3 is CASSERVVNTEAFF. Here the CDR3 DNA reads TGTGCCAGCAGTGAACGGGTCGTAAACACTGAAGCTTTCTTT.

This clone has just a few counts. This chain links TRBV7-2 with TRBJ1-5; TRBD1 agrees at 8 bases. CDR3 length: 13 residues. CDR1 and CDR2 from the germline V gene are SGHTA and FQGNSA. The V gene end was trimmed by 4 bases and the J gene end by 6 bases; junction bases not matched to a gene: 2. CDR3 nucleotide sequence: TGTGCCAGCAGCTCGGACAGGGTTCAGCCCCAGCATTTT. It is translated as CASSSDRVQPQHF.

The table lists this clone with a count of one. This chain joins TRBV9 and TRBJ2-1; TRBD2 matches at 10 bases. The ends lost 3 bases at V and 3 bases at J; junction bases unmatched: 6. This CDR3 region has 16 residues. From germline, CDR1 is SGDLS and CDR2 YYNGEE. Here the CDR3 reads CASSAGGLADYNEQFF. The CDR3, as DNA: TGTGCCAGCAGCGCGGGCGGACTAGCGGACTACAATGAGCAGTTCTTC.

In DNA, the CDR3 is TGTGCCAGCTCACCACCAGGGGATAAGTACAATGAGCAGTTCTTC. The encoded protein is CASSPPGDKYNEQFF. V gene TRBV18 combines with J gene TRBJ2-1, with a tentative D call TRBD1 (5 bases). Per the germline V gene, CDR1 is KGHSH and CDR2 is LQKENI. CDR3 length equals 15 residues. V was cut by 0 bases and J by 4 bases, with 10 bases left in between.

The gene calls are TRBV18 and TRBJ2-2; the D is unclear. From germline, CDR1 is KGHSH and CDR2 LQKENI. Trimming cost V 4 bases and J 0 bases, with 12 bases left between them. The CDR3 covers 16 residues. The CDR3 is CASSRLPPPNTGELFF. In DNA form, the CDR3 reads TGTGCCAGCTCACGTCTACCTCCTCCGAACACCGGGGAGCTGTTTTTT.

Only one count was recorded for this clone. The CDR3 DNA sequence: TGTGCCAGTAGCCAAAGAAGGGGGCTCGGCTATGGCTACACCTTC. Its translation is CASSQRRGLGYGYTF. This chain uses TRBV19 with TRBJ1-2; 7 positions agree with TRBD1. J gave up 4 bases and V 6 bases, and 11 bases lay outside the gene matches. Germline values: CDR1 LNHDA, CDR2 SQIVND (reference sequence). The CDR3 spans 15 residues.

This clone was seen only once. The chain joins TRBV5-1 to TRBJ1-6, with D maybe TRBD1 (6 bases). Germline V CDR1 and CDR2: SGHRS, YFSETQ. CDR3 length: 14 residues. V lost 0 bases and J 11 bases, leaving 12 bases between the germline ends. In nucleotides, the CDR3 is TGCGCCAGCAGCTTGGAACAGGGAGTGACACCCCTCCACTTT. Translating it yields CASSLEQGVTPLHF.

CDR3 sequence (DNA): TGTGCCAGCAGCAGGGGTGGAGGGTATCAAGAGACCCAGTACTTC. Encoded protein: CASSRGGGYQETQYF. This chain connects TRBV7-9 to TRBJ2-5; D possibly corresponds to TRBD2 (6 bases). Germline V gene lookup returns CDR1 SEHNR and CDR2 FQNEAQ (reference sequence). This CDR3 comprises 15 residues. Trimming took off 5 bases at V and 2 bases at J, with 15 bases between the two ends.

The chain links TRBV28 to TRBJ1-5; the match to TRBD1 covers 9 bases. Germline V CDR1 and CDR2: MDHEN, SYDVKM. The V and J ends lost 5 bases and 5 bases, in that order; junction bases with no gene match: 7. The CDR3 totals 15 residues. The CDR3 spells CASSPTGGLDQPQHF. In nucleotides, the CDR3 is TGTGCCAGCAGTCCAACAGGGGGCCTGGATCAGCCCCAGCATTTT.

The sample holds a few counts of this clone. V and J are TRBV6-5 and TRBJ1-3; 8 positions match TRBD1. Germline V lookup: CDR1 MNHEY, CDR2 SVGAGI. V shed 8 bases and J 8 bases; nucleotides not matched to a gene: 8. The CDR3 is made up of 13 amino acids. The CDR3 protein is CASVDRGADTIYF. The DNA of the CDR3 is TGTGCCAGCGTCGACAGGGGCGCGGACACCATATATTTT.

The chain is built from TRBV4-1 and TRBJ2-5; 9 bases are shared with TRBD1. The J call may be incorrect, as the DNA end agrees better with TRBJ2-7. Germline V CDR1 and CDR2: MGHRA, YSYEKL. The CDR3 consists of 14 residues. In nucleotides, the CDR3 is TGCGCCAGCAGCCAAGGGGACAGGGTGAACGAGCAGTACTTC. Protein sequence: CASSQGDRVNEQYF.

This clone showed up just a few times. V gene TRBV29-1 combines with J gene TRBJ1-2, with a weak D call TRBD1 (6 bases). Germline V CDR1 and CDR2: SQVTM, ANQGSEA. Trimming removed 6 bases at V and 2 bases at J, with 16 bases between. This CDR3 is built from 14 residues. The CDR3 coding sequence is TGCAGCGTCGATTACGGACAGAACAACTATGGCTACACCTTC. Translation gives CSVDYGQNNYGYTF.

This rearrangement joins TRBV11-2 to TRBJ2-3; D is unclear. Per the germline V gene, CDR1 is SGHAT and CDR2 is FQNNGV. The CDR3 runs 15 residues. V was clipped by 0 bases and J by 3 bases, with 10 bases between them. CDR3 sequence reads: CASSLDRVTTDTQYF. CDR3 coding DNA: TGTGCCAGCAGCTTAGATCGTGTGACAACAGATACGCAGTATTTT.

This clone has just a few counts. The gene calls are TRBV4-2 and TRBJ1-5; tentative D call: TRBD1 (5 bases). Germline lookup yields CDR1 LGHNA and CDR2 YNFKEQ. Trimming left V 4 bases short and J 0 bases short, with 10 bases between. The CDR3 is made up of 15 amino acids. This CDR3 reads CASSLDINSNQPQHF. The CDR3, as DNA: TGTGCCAGCAGCCTGGACATCAATAGCAATCAGCCCCAGCATTTT.

This chain links TRBV7-9 with TRBJ2-5; 8 bases align to TRBD1. The trim removed 5 bases at V and 5 bases at J, leaving 10 bases unmatched. The CDR3 sequence is 15 residues long. Germline CDR1 reads SEHNR; CDR2 reads FQNEAQ (reference sequence). CDR3 sequence reads: CASSNSLTGDETQYF. CDR3 nucleotide sequence: TGTGCCAGCAGCAATTCCTTGACAGGGGATGAGACCCAGTACTTC.

There are a few counts of this clone. The chain links TRBV6-5 to TRBJ2-7, with D perhaps TRBD2 (6 bases). Trimming stripped 4 bases from V and 2 bases from J, with 18 bases between. CDR1 is MNHEY and CDR2 is SVGAGI in the germline V gene. This CDR3 contains 16 residues. The CDR3 nucleotides are TGTGCCAGCAGTTCCCTAGCGACTAGTGGGCCCTACGAGCAGTACTTC. Translation gives CASSSLATSGPYEQYF.

The chain uses TRBV28 and TRBJ2-5; perhaps TRBD2 as D (7 bases). Trimming stripped 2 bases from V and 5 bases from J, with 12 bases between. The CDR3 is made up of 14 amino acids. The germline gives CDR1 MDHEN, CDR2 SYDVKM. The DNA of the CDR3 is TGTGCCAGCAGTTTAGGGGGGGGCTGGGAGACCCAGTACTTC. Its protein product is CASSLGGGWETQYF.

J is TRBJ2-4 and V is TRBV30, with D possibly matching TRBD1 (6 bases). CDR1 and CDR2 from the germline V gene are GTSNPN and SVGIG (reference sequence). V lost 0 bases, J lost 11 bases, and 14 bases lay in between. The CDR3 sequence is 13 residues long. Here the CDR3 reads CAWSVTGMGFQYF. CDR3 DNA sequence: TGTGCCTGGAGTGTAACAGGGATGGGGTTTCAGTACTTC.

The V and J genes are TRBV5-1 and TRBJ2-5, with D possibly matching TRBD1 (5 bases). Germline values: CDR1 SGHRS, CDR2 YFSETQ. V lost 2 bases, J lost 5 bases, and 13 bases lay in between. The CDR3 has 14 amino acids. The CDR3 region has the DNA TGCGCCAGCAGCTTTGCAGGGTCGAGGGAGACCCAGTACTTC. Protein: CASSFAGSRETQYF.

This clone was counted a few times. The chain links TRBV28 to TRBJ1-5; TRBD1 matches 9 bases. The V gene's germline CDR1 is MDHEN and CDR2 SYDVKM. The CDR3 spans 14 residues. V gave up 9 bases and J gave up 3 bases; unmatched junction bases: 6. The CDR3 loop reads CASRDRAYNQPQHF. DNA for the CDR3: TGTGCCAGTAGGGACAGGGCCTACAATCAGCCCCAGCATTTT.

This clone was counted between two and nine times. This chain uses TRBV7-2 with TRBJ2-5, with D possibly matching TRBD1 (5 bases). V was shortened by 1 base and J by 1 base, with 13 bases between the two germline ends. The length of the CDR3 is 16 residues. Germline CDR1 is SGHTA and CDR2 is FQGNSA. CDR3 region: CASSLDAGLGQETQYF. For the CDR3, the DNA is TGTGCCAGCAGCTTAGATGCAGGGTTAGGCCAAGAGACCCAGTACTTC.

This clone was recorded a few times. This rearrangement joins TRBV11-2 to TRBJ1-3, with no clear D. Trimming cost V 5 bases and J 1 base, with 12 bases left between them. The CDR3 totals 15 residues. CDR1 SGHAT and CDR2 FQNNGV come from the germline V gene. The CDR3 region has the DNA TGTGCCAGCAGCCCGGTGGGCACTTCTGGAAACACCATATATTTT. Translating gives CASSPVGTSGNTIYF.

This chain uses TRBV9 with TRBJ2-1; a weak D match, TRBD2 (7 bases). The CDR3 is 15 residues long. V lost 0 bases and J 4 bases, leaving 11 bases between the germline ends. CDR1 and CDR2 (germline): SGDLS, YYNGEE. DNA of the CDR3: TGTGCCAGCAGCGTAGTCGGGGGGCCATACAATGAGCAGTTCTTC. Residues: CASSVVGGPYNEQFF.

The J gene is TRBJ2-2, the V gene TRBV6-5; D is possibly TRBD2 (5 bases). V was trimmed by 9 bases and J by 6 bases, leaving 11 bases between them. Germline CDR1 is MNHEY and CDR2 is SVGAGI. This CDR3 region has 12 residues. The CDR3 DNA reads TGTGCCAGTCAACGGGATGCCGGGGAGCTGTTTTTT. Translation gives CASQRDAGELFF.